This T cell receptor beta chain emerged from a study of cytomegalovirus exposure and HLA in healthy donors. A multiplex PCR was run with 60 Vbeta primers and 13 Jbeta primers. Produced via immunoSEQ multiplex PCR; TCRdb's table is partial and in-frame only. The listing records tens of thousands of clones. Trimming stripped 4 bases from V and 7 bases from J, with 10 bases between. CDR1 SNHLY and CDR2 FYNNEI come from the germline V gene. The CDR3 sequence is 13 residues long. Study results and caveats: Because they were indistinguishable, some V segments, including TRBV6-2 and TRBV6-3, were excluded.

A remark on this clone: Its antigen is currently unknown.

The sequencing sample was made of PBMCs. The chain recombines TRBV2 with TRBJ2-2, with a weak D call TRBD2 (5 bases). This receptor was taken from a woman aged 25 to 39 in good health and CMV-seropositive. CDR3 in DNA: TGTGCCAGCAGTGTGACGGGGTTCGGGGAGCTGTTTTTT. The encoded protein is CASSVTGFGELFF.